This T cell receptor (beta chain) is from a study of CD8+ T cells in alopecia areata. In each case, RNA was isolated and then reverse transcribed into cDNA as the sequencing template. Sequenced by immunoSEQ multiplex PCR; TCRdb stores in-frame clones only, minus some. The sample yields around 97,000 clones, 55% seen once. A few counts support this clone. Its antigen remains unknown. General study points: Normal skin contains resident alphabeta T cells, and these are also sequenced in scalp samples.

The sequence was collected from a human donor in good health. The sequenced sample was CD4+ T cells sorted from blood.

CDR3 loop: CSMGLAGGQETQYF. In nucleotides, the CDR3 is TGCAGCATGGGACTAGCGGGGGGGCAGGAGACCCAGTACTTC. The chain is built from TRBV29-1 and TRBJ2-5; TRBD2 matches 16 bases. The CDR3 is made up of 14 amino acids. Trimming at V came to 8 bases and at J to 5 bases, leaving 5 bases not matched to a gene. Germline-derived CDR1 and CDR2 are SQVTM and ANQGSEA. The whole variable domain, filled in from reference TRBV29-1 and TRBJ2-5, reads SAVISQKPSRDICQRGTSLTIQCQVDSQVTMMFWYRQQPGQSLTLIATANQGSEATYESGFVIDKFPISRPNLTFSTLTVSNMSPEDSSIYLCSMGLAGGQETQYFGPGTRLLVL.